Listed below are T cell receptor beta chains from one sample, sequenced in a study of T cell responses to AZD1222 COVID-19 vaccine. Profiling relied on immunoSEQ multiplex PCR, and the TCRdb table lists in-frame clones only, not all of them. The profile shows approximately 150,000 clones, 75% to 95% of them singletons. This specimen consisted of peripheral blood, obtained on day 0 of AZD1222 vaccination. These receptors all stem from an adult in good health. Both conserved end residues are part of each CDR3. The order of the fields is J gene, V gene, D gene, clone size, CDR3 protein, CDR3 DNA. The D gene is left open where the match is weak. Clone size is shown for a subset of rows, as once, few, many or a class of expanded clone.

TRBJ2-7 TRBV11-3 - - CASSHGVDEQYF TGTGCCAGCAGTCACGGGGTGGACGAGCAGTACTTC
TRBJ1-2 TRBV7-9 - - CASSVPRPQGGGYTF TGTGCCAGCAGCGTCCCTAGACCCCAGGGCGGGGGCTACACCTTC
TRBJ2-2 TRBV12-3/TRBV12-4 - - CASIRVAGELFF TGTGCCAGCATACGGGTTGCCGGGGAGCTGTTTTTT
TRBJ2-7 TRBV4-2 - - CASSLRDEQYF TGTGCCAGCAGCCTACGGGACGAGCAGTACTTC
TRBJ1-2 TRBV6-2/TRBV6-3 - once CASSYSLRTPNYTF TGTGCCAGCAGTTACTCGCTACGGACGCCGAACTACACCTTC
TRBJ1-2 TRBV13 TRBD1 - CASSSRTGGNYGYTF TGTGCCAGCAGCTCTCGGACAGGGGGTAACTATGGCTACACCTTC
TRBJ2-3 TRBV9 - - CASNGGTSTDTQYF TGTGCCAGCAATGGCGGGACTAGCACAGATACGCAGTATTTT
TRBJ1-6 TRBV5-6 - - CASRRTEGSPLHF TGTGCCAGCAGGAGGACCGAGGGCTCACCCCTCCACTTT
TRBJ1-5 TRBV2 TRBD1 once CASSDRQGSQPQHF TGTGCCAGCAGTGACCGACAGGGGAGTCAGCCCCAGCATTTT
TRBJ1-3 TRBV28 - - CASSPPDSGNTIYF TGTGCCAGCAGTCCCCCAGACTCTGGAAACACCATATATTTT
TRBJ2-3 TRBV7-3 - - CASSFTSTTDTQYF TGTGCCAGCAGCTTTACTAGTACCACAGATACGCAGTATTTT
TRBJ2-7 TRBV6-5 TRBD2 few CASKSGAYEQYF TGTGCCAGCAAAAGCGGGGCCTACGAGCAGTACTTC
TRBJ1-5 TRBV21-1 - - CASSKAGTGLGQPQHF TGTGCCAGCAGCAAAGCGGGGACAGGTTTGGGCCAGCCCCAGCATTTT
TRBJ2-1 TRBV9 TRBD1 - CASSVDGQGYNEQFF TGTGCCAGCAGCGTAGATGGACAGGGGTACAATGAGCAGTTCTTC
TRBJ2-7 TRBV6-2/TRBV6-3 - - CASSVRSGEQYF TGTGCCAGCAGCGTTCGTTCTGGCGAGCAGTACTTC
TRBJ1-2 TRBV5-1 TRBD1 - CASSPRQGDGYGYTF TGCGCCAGCAGCCCAAGACAGGGGGACGGCTATGGCTACACCTTC
TRBJ2-7 TRBV2 TRBD1 - CASSVGGTGGYEQYF TGTGCCAGCAGTGTCGGCGGGACAGGGGGTTACGAGCAGTACTTC
TRBJ2-2 TRBV7-3 - - CASSLPRSGELFF TGTGCCAGCAGCTTGCCCCGTTCCGGGGAGCTGTTTTTT
TRBJ1-1 TRBV6-5 - - CASSYSGTGNTEAFF TGTGCCAGCAGTTACTCGGGTACGGGGAACACTGAAGCTTTCTTT
TRBJ2-2 TRBV6-2/TRBV6-3 TRBD1 - CASSSDRGRTGELFF TGTGCCAGCAGTTCCGACAGGGGGCGCACCGGGGAGCTGTTTTTT
TRBJ2-5 TRBV12-3/TRBV12-4 - - CASSFGEETQYF TGTGCCAGCAGTTTTGGTGAAGAGACCCAGTACTTC
TRBJ2-3 TRBV5-5 - - CASSSTDTQYF TGTGCCAGCAGCTCCACAGATACGCAGTATTTT
TRBJ2-7 TRBV6-5 - - CASRRDGPSTQYF TGTGCCAGCAGACGGGACGGCCCCTCTACTCAGTACTTC
TRBJ2-5 TRBV4-1 TRBD2 - CASSQDGSGGLQETQYF TGCGCCAGCAGCCAAGATGGAAGCGGGGGGCTCCAAGAGACCCAGTACTTC
TRBJ2-1 TRBV21-1 - - CASSKNLWGSFSYNEQFF TGTGCCAGCAGCAAAAATTTGTGGGGCTCCTTTTCCTACAATGAGCAGTTCTTC
TRBJ1-2 TRBV19 - - CASRGQRDYGYTF TGTGCCAGTAGAGGACAGCGAGACTATGGCTACACCTTC
TRBJ1-2 TRBV30 - - CASTPDTNYGYTF TGTGCCTCTACTCCAGACACCAACTATGGCTACACCTTC
TRBJ1-2 TRBV18 - once CASSRGADRYGYTF TGTGCCAGCTCACGCGGTGCGGACCGCTATGGCTACACCTTC